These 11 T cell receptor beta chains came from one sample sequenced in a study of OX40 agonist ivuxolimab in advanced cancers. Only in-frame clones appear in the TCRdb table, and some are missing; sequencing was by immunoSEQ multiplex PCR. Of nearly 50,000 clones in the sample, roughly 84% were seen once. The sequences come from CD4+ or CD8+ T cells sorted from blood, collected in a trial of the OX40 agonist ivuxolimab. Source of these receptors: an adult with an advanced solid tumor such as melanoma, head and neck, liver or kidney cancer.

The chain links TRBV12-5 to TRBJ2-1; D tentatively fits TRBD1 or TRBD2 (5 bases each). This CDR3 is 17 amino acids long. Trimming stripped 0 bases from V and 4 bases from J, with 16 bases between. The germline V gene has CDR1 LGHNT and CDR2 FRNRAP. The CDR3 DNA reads TGTGCTAGTGGTTTGGTACGATTAGGGACGCCGTACAATGAGCAGTTCTTC. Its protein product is CASGLVRLGTPYNEQFF.

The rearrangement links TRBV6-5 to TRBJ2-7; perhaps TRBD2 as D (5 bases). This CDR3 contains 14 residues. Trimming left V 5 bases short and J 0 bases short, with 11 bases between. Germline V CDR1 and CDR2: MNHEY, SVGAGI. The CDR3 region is CASSRRGSSYEQYF. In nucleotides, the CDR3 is TGTGCCAGCAGTCGCCGTGGGAGCTCCTACGAGCAGTACTTC.

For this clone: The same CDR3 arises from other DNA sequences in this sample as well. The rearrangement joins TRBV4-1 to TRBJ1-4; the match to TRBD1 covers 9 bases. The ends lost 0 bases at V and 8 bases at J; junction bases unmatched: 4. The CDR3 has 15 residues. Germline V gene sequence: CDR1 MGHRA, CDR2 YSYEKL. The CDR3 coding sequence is TGCGCCAGCAGCCAAGAGGGACAGGGTCGCGAAAAACTGTTTTTT. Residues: CASSQEGQGREKLFF.

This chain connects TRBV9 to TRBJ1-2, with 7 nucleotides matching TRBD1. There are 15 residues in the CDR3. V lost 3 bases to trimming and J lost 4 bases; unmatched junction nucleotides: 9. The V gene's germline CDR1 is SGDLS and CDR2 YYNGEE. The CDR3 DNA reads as TGTGCCAGCAGCGCTTCCCCTGGACAGGCCTATGGCTACACCTTC. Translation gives CASSASPGQAYGYTF.

CDR3 nucleotides: TGTGCCAGCAGTCCCGGGTACTCCTACGAGCAGTACTTC. It yields the protein CASSPGYSYEQYF. The J gene is TRBJ2-7, the V gene TRBV27; D ambiguous. Germline CDR1 reads MNHEY; CDR2 reads SMNVEV (reference sequence). The CDR3 runs to 13 residues. V was pared by 5 bases and J by 0 bases, with 8 bases between.

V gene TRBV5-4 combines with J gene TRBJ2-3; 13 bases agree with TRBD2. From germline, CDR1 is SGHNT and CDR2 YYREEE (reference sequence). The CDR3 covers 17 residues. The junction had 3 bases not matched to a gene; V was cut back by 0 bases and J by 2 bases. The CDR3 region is CASSLGTSGSSTDTQYF. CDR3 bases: TGTGCCAGCAGCTTGGGGACTAGCGGGAGCTCCACAGATACGCAGTATTTT.

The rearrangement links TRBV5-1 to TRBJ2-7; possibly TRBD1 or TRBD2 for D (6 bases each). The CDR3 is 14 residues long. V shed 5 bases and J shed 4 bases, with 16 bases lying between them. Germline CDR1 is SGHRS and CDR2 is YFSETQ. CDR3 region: CASSPEGGHYEQYF. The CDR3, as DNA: TGCGCCAGCAGTCCCGAGGGGGGCCATTACGAGCAGTACTTC.

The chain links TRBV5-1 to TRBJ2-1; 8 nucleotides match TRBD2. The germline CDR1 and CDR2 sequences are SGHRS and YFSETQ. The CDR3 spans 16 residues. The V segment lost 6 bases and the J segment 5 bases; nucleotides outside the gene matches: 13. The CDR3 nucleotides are TGCGCCAGCACACTTAGCGGGACCCGGATAAACAATGAGCAGTTCTTC. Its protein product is CASTLSGTRINNEQFF.

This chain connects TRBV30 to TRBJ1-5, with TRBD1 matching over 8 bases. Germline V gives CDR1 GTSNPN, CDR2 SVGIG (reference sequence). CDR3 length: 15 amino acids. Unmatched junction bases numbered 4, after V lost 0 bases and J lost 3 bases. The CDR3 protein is CAWSVDRGSNQPQHF. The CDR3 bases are TGTGCCTGGAGTGTTGACAGGGGCTCCAATCAGCCCCAGCATTTT. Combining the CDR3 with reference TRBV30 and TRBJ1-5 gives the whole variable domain SQTIHQWPATLVQPVGSPLSLECTVEGTSNPNLYWYRQAAGRGLQLLFYSVGIGQISSEVPQNLSASRPQDRQFILSSKKLLLSDSGFYLCAWSVDRGSNQPQHFGDGTRLSIL.

This chain's CDR3 is CAISEKGDYGYTF. DNA of the CDR3: TGTGCCATCAGTGAAAAGGGAGACTATGGCTACACCTTC. V gene TRBV10-3 combines with J gene TRBJ1-2; D uncertain. V lost 3 bases, J lost 3 bases, and 8 bases lay in between. Germline-derived CDR1 and CDR2 are ENHRY and SYGVKD. CDR3 length equals 13 residues.

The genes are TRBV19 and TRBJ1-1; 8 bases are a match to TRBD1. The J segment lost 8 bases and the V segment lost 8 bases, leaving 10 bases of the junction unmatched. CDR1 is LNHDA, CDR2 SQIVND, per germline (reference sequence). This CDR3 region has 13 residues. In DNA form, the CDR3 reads TGTGCCAGTGAGCCCAGGGGGCGGGGGGAAGCTTTCTTT. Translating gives CASEPRGRGEAFF.